One and the same sample provided the 17 T cell receptor beta chains below, sequenced in a study of T cell repertoires in cytomegalovirus infection (dated by TCRdb to the late 2010s). The sequencing machine was an Illumina HiSeq 1500. In-frame beta chains were kept once TCRdb had trimmed the public reads at Q25 with fastp and called clones with MiXCR. Merged by CDR3 protein, the rows form single entries marked with the most common genes and DNA. This sample lists some 160,000 distinct CDR3 sequences; about a sixth were detected once. The top ten constitute approximately 19% of the sample. The specimen was CD8+ T cells from PBMCs. These receptor sequences come from a human donor in good health (CMV status not recorded). Some clones in this sample may be carry-over from other donors' samples.

V gene TRBV15 combines with J gene TRBJ2-7; a possible D gene is TRBD2 (5 bases). Germline CDR1 and CDR2: LNHNV and YYDKDF (reference sequence). This CDR3 contains 11 residues. V lost 5 bases and J lost 6, with 8 bases in between. The CDR3 bases are TGTGCCACCAGCGGAGGACGCGAGCAGTACTTC. This gives the protein CATSGGREQYF.

The V and J genes are TRBV7-7 and TRBJ2-1, with 15 bases that match TRBD2. The CDR3 runs 16 residues. Germline CDR1 reads SSHAT; CDR2 reads FNYEAQ (reference sequence). V shed 4 bases, J shed 8 bases, and the junction held 6 bases outside the gene matches. As DNA, the CDR3 is TGTGCCAGCAGCTCAGGGACTAGCGGGAGGTCGGATGAGCAGTTCTTC. Protein: CASSSGTSGRSDEQFF.

This clonotype turned up a few times. The chain employs TRBV6-5 and TRBJ2-7; 12 bases line up with TRBD2. The V and J ends lost 0 bases and 10 bases, in that order; junction bases with no gene match: 4. Germline CDR1 MNHEY, CDR2 SVGAGI. This CDR3 comprises 14 residues. The CDR3 loop is CASSYSLAGGPQYF. In DNA form, the CDR3 reads TGTGCCAGCAGTTACTCTCTAGCGGGAGGGCCTCAGTACTTC.

V and J are TRBV13 and TRBJ2-7, with D maybe TRBD2 (6 bases). The V end was cut by 5 bases, the J end by 7 bases, with 18 bases between. The CDR3 contains 14 residues. Germline values: CDR1 PRHDT, CDR2 FYEKMQ (reference sequence). The CDR3 loop reads CASSAARGGWEQYF. Written as DNA, the CDR3 is TGTGCCAGCAGCGCTGCCCGGGGAGGCTGGGAGCAGTACTTC.

The chain combines TRBV5-1 with TRBJ2-1, with D perhaps TRBD2 (6 bases). The V gene lost 0 bases and the J gene lost 3 bases, with 16 bases spanning the gap. CDR1 and CDR2 (germline): SGHRS, YFSETQ. The CDR3 is 17 residues long. The CDR3 here is CASSLEFAGRIYNEQFF. The CDR3 coding sequence is TGCGCCAGCAGCTTGGAATTTGCGGGGAGAATCTACAATGAGCAGTTCTTC.

V usage is TRBV6-2 or TRBV6-3 and J usage is TRBJ1-1; the D is unclear. This CDR3 contains 13 residues. V gave up 5 bases and J gave up 1 base, with 8 bases separating them. The V gene's germline CDR1 is MNHEY and CDR2 SVGEGT. CDR3 coding DNA: TGTGCCAGCAGTCGGACGGAGAACACTGAAGCTTTCTTT. Translating gives CASSRTENTEAFF.

The chain is built from TRBV29-1 and TRBJ1-2, with 9 bases lining up with TRBD1. V trimming: 6 bases; J trimming: 4 bases; junction bases outside the gene matches: 9. The CDR3 consists of 14 residues. CDR1 and CDR2 from the germline V gene are SQVTM and ANQGSEA. The CDR3 is CSVVWDRALYGYTF. The CDR3 DNA follows: TGCAGCGTCGTCTGGGACAGGGCCCTCTATGGCTACACCTTC.

This clonotype was seen a few times. CDR3 region: CASSFSPRDRVHEQYF. In DNA form, the CDR3 reads TGTGCCAGCAGTTTCTCCCCCCGGGACAGGGTGCACGAGCAGTACTTC. The rearrangement uses TRBV28 and TRBJ2-7, with TRBD1 matching 9 bases. The length of the CDR3 is 16 residues. With V trimmed by 3 bases and J by 5 bases, 11 bases remained unmatched. The V gene's germline CDR1 is MDHEN and CDR2 SYDVKM.

This clonotype was observed a handful of times. The rearrangement uses TRBV6-2 or TRBV6-3 and TRBJ2-7; possible D gene TRBD2, 6 bases. CDR1 is MNHEY, CDR2 SVGEGT, per germline. The CDR3 contains 15 residues. Between the trimmed V and J ends, which lost 7 bases and 2 bases, there was a span of 18 bases. The CDR3 protein is CASTSAGTFTYEQYF. CDR3 DNA: TGTGCCAGCACCTCCGCGGGGACTTTCACCTACGAGCAGTACTTC.

This clonotype is a singleton in its sample. The V and J genes are TRBV29-1 and TRBJ2-2, with TRBD1 matching 10 bases. Losses at the gene ends were 4 bases for V and 8 bases for J; bases not matched to a gene: 10. Germline values: CDR1 SQVTM, CDR2 ANQGSEA. This CDR3 has 15 residues. CDR3 sequence: CSVAGQGRFSGELFF. CDR3 bases: TGCAGCGTTGCGGGACAGGGGAGATTTAGTGGGGAGCTGTTTTTT.

This clonotype was picked up a small number of times. The chain links TRBV27 to TRBJ2-1; weak D call: TRBD2 (5 bases). The CDR3 totals 14 residues. With 6 bases removed from V and 4 bases from J, the gap between germline ends came to 13 bases. The germline V gene has CDR1 MNHEY and CDR2 SMNVEV (reference sequence). CDR3: CASSIGGAYNEQFF. The CDR3, as DNA: TGTGCCAGCAGCATCGGAGGAGCTTACAATGAGCAGTTCTTC.

The rearrangement joins TRBV29-1 to TRBJ2-1, with a weak D call TRBD2 (7 bases). Germline loops: CDR1 SQVTM, CDR2 ANQGSEA. This CDR3 is 16 amino acids long. Deletions cut 4 bases from V and 3 bases from J, with 19 bases between. The DNA of the CDR3 is TGCAGCGTTGCAAGGGGGGAGGGACCCCTCTACAATGAGCAGTTCTTC. This codes for CSVARGEGPLYNEQFF.

This sequence joins TRBV20-1 and TRBJ2-5, with TRBD2 matching 12 bases. With 1 base clipped from V and 5 bases from J, the junction kept 2 bases outside the gene matches. The CDR3 is made up of 14 amino acids. CDR1 is DFQATT and CDR2 is SNEGSKA in the germline V gene (reference sequence). Here the CDR3 DNA reads TGCAGTGCTAGAGGACTAGCGGGGGTTGAGACCCAGTACTTC. Protein product: CSARGLAGVETQYF.

The chain links TRBV7-2 to TRBJ2-1; D is uncertain. V was clipped by 4 bases and J by 8 bases, with 18 bases between them. CDR1 SGHTA and CDR2 FQGNSA come from the germline V gene. This CDR3 is built from 15 residues. The CDR3 is CASSYRAARLDEQFF. The DNA of the CDR3 is TGTGCCAGCAGCTACCGGGCCGCCAGGCTGGATGAGCAGTTCTTC.

The genes are TRBV28 and TRBJ1-1, with D tentatively TRBD1 (6 bases). The length of the CDR3 is 14 residues. The V end was cut by 6 bases, the J end by 6 bases, with 17 bases between. Germline lookup yields CDR1 MDHEN and CDR2 SYDVKM. The CDR3 is CASRPLQGRSEAFF. The CDR3 nucleotides read TGTGCCAGCAGACCATTACAGGGAAGGTCTGAAGCTTTCTTT.

The chain is built from TRBV12-3 or TRBV12-4 and TRBJ1-1; D possibly corresponds to TRBD1 (5 bases). The V end was cut by 5 bases, the J end by 8 bases, with 18 bases between. The CDR3 sequence is 14 residues long. In DNA form, the CDR3 reads TGTGCCAGCAGTACCGGGGGAGGCCGGTGGGAAGCTTTCTTT. It codes for CASSTGGGRWEAFF.

This clonotype was seen only a few times. The chain joins TRBV5-1 to TRBJ2-3; D tentatively reads TRBD1 or TRBD2 (6 bases each). Looked up from germline, CDR1 is SGHRS and CDR2 is YFSETQ. V was trimmed by 5 bases and J by 0 bases, leaving 16 bases between them. This CDR3 has 16 residues. CDR3 amino acids: CASSFYSGASTDTQYF. DNA of the CDR3: TGCGCCAGCAGTTTCTATTCGGGGGCCAGCACAGATACGCAGTATTTT.